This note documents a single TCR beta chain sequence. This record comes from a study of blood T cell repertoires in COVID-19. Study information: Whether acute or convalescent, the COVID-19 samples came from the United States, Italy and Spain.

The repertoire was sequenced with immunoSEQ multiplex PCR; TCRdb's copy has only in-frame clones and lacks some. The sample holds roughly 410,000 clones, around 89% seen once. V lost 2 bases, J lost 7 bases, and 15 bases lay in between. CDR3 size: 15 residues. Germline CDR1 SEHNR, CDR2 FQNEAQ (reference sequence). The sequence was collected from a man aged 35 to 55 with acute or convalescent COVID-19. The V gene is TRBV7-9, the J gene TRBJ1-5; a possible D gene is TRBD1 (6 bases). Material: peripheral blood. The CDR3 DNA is TGTGCCAGCAGCTTATCCGGGGCAGGGGCCCAGCCCCAGCATTTT. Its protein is CASSLSGAGAQPQHF.